This entry lists 11 T cell receptor beta chains sequenced from one sample in a study of shared clonotypes between healthy human individuals (dated by TCRdb to 2018 to 2021). The library was produced with the immunoSEQ multiplex PCR assay. Sourced from immuneACCESS, this table was stored by TCRdb with only in-frame sequences that have V and J called. A share of the clones is absent; for the studies checked, an unresolved V gene accounts for under half, and the remainder has no known explanation. This sample gives 800,000 or so clones in total; just over 95% of them show up just once. The top ten clones comprise under 0.25% of the sample. CD8 naive samples were obtained by positive selection for CCR7 among CD45RO-negative cells, yielding a CD45RA+CCR7+ population from which TemRA cells were excluded. Sequencing was performed on naive CD8+ T cells sorted from blood. The sample's cell subset or site, from its label and the paper: CD45RA+CCR7+. The source is a man aged 25-40 years in good health.

The V gene is TRBV7-9, the J gene TRBJ2-3; D gene ambiguous. The CDR3 spans 12 residues. Germline V gene data show CDR1 as SEHNR and CDR2 as FQNEAQ (reference sequence). Between the trimmed V and J ends, which lost 2 bases and 6 bases, there was a span of 6 bases. CDR3 coding DNA: TGTGCCAGCAGCTTAAGATTGGATACGCAGTATTTT. Translating it yields CASSLRLDTQYF.

The V and J genes are TRBV27 and TRBJ1-2, with D maybe TRBD1 (6 bases). V was trimmed by 3 bases and J by 3 bases, leaving 11 bases between them. Germline V gene data show CDR1 as MNHEY and CDR2 as SMNVEV (reference sequence). The CDR3 has 14 residues. Here the CDR3 reads CASSLYRGDYGYTF. The CDR3 nucleotides are TGTGCCAGCAGTTTGTATAGGGGGGACTATGGCTACACCTTC.

The rearrangement links TRBV13 to TRBJ1-5; D is unclear. The germline V gene has CDR1 PRHDT and CDR2 FYEKMQ (reference sequence). This CDR3 has 12 amino acids. The ends were cut back, 5 bases at V and 1 base at J, with 3 bases in the middle. The CDR3, as DNA: TGTGCCAGCAGCGTGAGCAATCAGCCCCAGCATTTT. This encodes CASSVSNQPQHF.

V and J are TRBV5-6 and TRBJ2-1; 11 bases are shared with TRBD2. The CDR3 extends over 14 amino acids. CDR1 and CDR2 from the germline V gene are SGHDT and YYEEEE. Trimming cost V 6 bases and J 9 bases; bases outside gene matches: 8. CDR3 sequence: CASNLAGGWSEQFF. DNA for the CDR3: TGTGCCAGCAACTTAGCGGGAGGGTGGAGTGAGCAGTTCTTC.

The chain is built from TRBV30 and TRBJ2-7; 10 bases are shared with TRBD1. This CDR3 region has 13 residues. After removal of 4 bases from V and 4 bases from J, the junction contained 4 bases not matched to a gene. CDR1 and CDR2 (germline): GTSNPN, SVGIG (reference sequence). In nucleotides, the CDR3 is TGTGCCTGGAACCCGGGACAGGGGTACGAGCAGTACTTC. Its protein is CAWNPGQGYEQYF.

The J gene is TRBJ2-2, the V gene TRBV11-3; D call uncertain. Germline CDR1 reads SGHNT; CDR2 reads YENEEA. Trimming took off 6 bases at V and 5 bases at J, with 10 bases between the two ends. This CDR3 spans 13 amino acids. CDR3 amino acids: CASSPRQTGELFF. In nucleotides, the CDR3 is TGTGCCAGCAGTCCACGTCAAACCGGGGAGCTGTTTTTT.

The rearrangement links TRBV9 to TRBJ2-7; D not certain. CDR1 and CDR2 (germline): SGDLS, YYNGEE. CDR3 length equals 13 residues. V was pared by 3 bases and J by 1 base, with 8 bases between. The CDR3 nucleotides read TGTGCCAGCAGCGACGGATTATCCTACGAGCAGTACTTC. Its translation: CASSDGLSYEQYF.

In its sample, this clone was seen once. The V gene is TRBV19, the J gene TRBJ1-5; D is possibly TRBD1 (6 bases). V lost 7 bases and J lost 3, with 10 bases in between. CDR3 length: 13 amino acids. Germline values: CDR1 LNHDA, CDR2 SQIVND (reference sequence). The CDR3 DNA reads TGTGCCAGTATAACAGGGAACAATCAGCCCCAGCATTTT. This encodes CASITGNNQPQHF.

The gene calls are TRBV19 and TRBJ2-2; D is undetermined. V was shortened by 1 base and J by 6 bases, with 6 bases between the two germline ends. The length of the CDR3 is 13 residues. Germline values: CDR1 LNHDA, CDR2 SQIVND (reference sequence). The CDR3 spells CASSIGVPGELFF. The CDR3 coding sequence is TGTGCCAGTAGTATAGGCGTCCCCGGGGAGCTGTTTTTT. The whole variable domain, remainder taken from reference TRBV19 and TRBJ2-2, is DGGITQSPKYLFRKEGQNVTLSCEQNLNHDAMYWYRQDPGQGLRLIYYSQIVNDFQKGDIAEGYSVSREKKESFPLTVTSAQKNPTAFYLCASSIGVPGELFFGEGSRLTVL.

This sequence joins TRBV6-6 and TRBJ2-7; 9 positions agree with TRBD2. The CDR3 is made up of 15 amino acids. Trimming cost V 5 bases and J 2 bases; bases outside gene matches: 7. The germline V gene has CDR1 MNHNY and CDR2 SVGAGI (reference sequence). This chain's CDR3 is CASSLGTSITYEQYF. The CDR3 nucleotides read TGTGCCAGCAGTCTAGGGACTAGCATAACCTACGAGCAGTACTTC.

This chain connects TRBV11-2 to TRBJ2-1, with D uncertain. Germline CDR1 SGHAT, CDR2 FQNNGV. This CDR3 is built from 13 residues. Deletions cut 7 bases from V and 0 bases from J, with 7 bases between. CDR3 loop: CASTHFSYNEQFF. The CDR3, as DNA: TGTGCCAGCACCCACTTCTCCTACAATGAGCAGTTCTTC. The full variable domain, with the rest looked up from reference TRBV11-2 and TRBJ2-1, is EAGVAQSPRYKIIEKRQSVAFWCNPISGHATLYWYQQILGQGPKLLIQFQNNGVVDDSQLPKDRFSAERLKGVDSTLKIQPAKLEDSAVYLCASTHFSYNEQFFGPGTRLTVL.